This T cell receptor beta chain came from a study of Graves' ophthalmopathy and Graves' hyperthyroidism. Hyperthyroidism is called stable when no ophthalmopathy develops within 18 months of follow-up. The hyperthyroidism patients had a new diagnosis of under 2 months' duration and were aged 18 to 65. Lactation, pregnancy, uncontrolled infections and other autoimmune diseases were all grounds for excluding patients. What supplied the PBMCs was 10 ml of fresh peripheral blood. V was shortened by 6 bases and J by 0 bases, with 11 bases between the two germline ends. This CDR3 has 14 amino acids. Germline assignment: CDR1 MNHNS and CDR2 SASEGT. TCR beta CDR3 amplification used RNA transcripts. The library came from an HTBI-primed first-round RT-PCR and a second-round multiplex PCR. A single record per CDR3 protein comes from TCRdb applying MiXCR to the multiplex PCR reads. The sample contains approximately 410,000 distinct CDR3 sequences, approximately 15% of which appear only once.

The chain is built from TRBV6-1 and TRBJ1-1; no clear D. This clonotype was sampled from a woman under 30 with stable Graves' hyperthyroidism. The sequenced sample consisted of peripheral blood. This CDR3 reads CASSGPSMNTEAFF. CDR3 in DNA: TGTGCCAGCAGCGGACCGAGCATGAACACTGAAGCTTTCTTT.